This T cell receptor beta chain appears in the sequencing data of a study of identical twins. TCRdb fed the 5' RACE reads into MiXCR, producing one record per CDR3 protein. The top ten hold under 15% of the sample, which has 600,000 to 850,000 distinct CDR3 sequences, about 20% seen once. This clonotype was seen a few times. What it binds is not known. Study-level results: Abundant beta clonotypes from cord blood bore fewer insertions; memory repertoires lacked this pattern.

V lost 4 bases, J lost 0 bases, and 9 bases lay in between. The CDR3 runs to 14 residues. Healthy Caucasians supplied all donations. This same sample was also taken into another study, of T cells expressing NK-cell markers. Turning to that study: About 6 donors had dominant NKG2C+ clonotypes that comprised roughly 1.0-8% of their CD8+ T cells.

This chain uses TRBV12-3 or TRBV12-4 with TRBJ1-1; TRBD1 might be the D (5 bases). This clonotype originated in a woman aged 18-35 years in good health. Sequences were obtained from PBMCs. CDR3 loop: CASSWGLMNTEAFF. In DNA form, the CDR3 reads TGTGCCAGCAGTTGGGGGTTAATGAACACTGAAGCTTTCTTT.